The source of this TCR beta chain is a study of OX40 agonist ivuxolimab in advanced cancers. Study in general: The mean age was 60 years, ranging from 23 to 79, with 82.7% of participants male. Study results and limitations: Among T cells, CD8+ cells averaged more expanded clones than CD4+ cells.

The repertoire was sequenced with immunoSEQ multiplex PCR; TCRdb's copy has only in-frame clones and lacks some. The sample lists over 65,000 clones, 85% to 95% seen once, with approximately 10% in the top ten. The CDR3 has 15 amino acids. V lost 6 bases to trimming and J lost 4 bases; unmatched junction nucleotides: 7. In germline, CDR1 is LNHDA, CDR2 SQIVND (reference sequence). On this clone: Antigen unknown.

The V gene is TRBV19, the J gene TRBJ2-1; 9 bases fit TRBD2. The sequence was obtained from an adult with an advanced solid tumor such as melanoma, head and neck, liver or kidney cancer. The source material was CD4+ or CD8+ T cells sorted from blood, sampled in a trial of the OX40 agonist ivuxolimab. The CDR3 bases are TGTGCCAGTAGATCCCTAGCGGGGCCTTACAATGAGCAGTTCTTC. Its translation: CASRSLAGPYNEQFF.